The 25 T cell receptor beta chains below were found in one sample sequenced in a study of T cell responses to AZD1222 COVID-19 vaccine. The method was immunoSEQ multiplex PCR; TCRdb's version includes in-frame clones alone and lacks a portion of them. The table includes about 100,000 clones, about 86% detected once. Source: peripheral blood, taken on day 0 of AZD1222 vaccination. The receptors shown here come from an adult in good health.

The V gene is TRBV7-9, the J gene TRBJ2-1; the match to TRBD2 covers 9 bases. Looked up from germline, CDR1 is SEHNR and CDR2 is FQNEAQ (reference sequence). V trimming: 7 bases; J trimming: 8 bases; junction bases outside the gene matches: 9. CDR3 length: 14 amino acids. CDR3 nucleotide sequence: TGTGCCAGCAACCTAGCGGGGTTTGGGGATGAGCAGTTCTTC. Translated, it gives CASNLAGFGDEQFF.

This rearrangement joins TRBV5-1 to TRBJ2-2; D possibly corresponds to TRBD2 (6 bases). Per germline, CDR1 SGHRS and CDR2 YFSETQ. V was clipped by 3 bases and J by 4 bases, with 13 bases between them. This CDR3 has 15 residues. The chain's CDR3 is CASSSPGLLTGELFF. DNA for the CDR3: TGCGCCAGCAGCTCGCCGGGACTCCTCACCGGGGAGCTGTTTTTT.

The V call is TRBV12-3 or TRBV12-4, the J call TRBJ1-1; D uncertain. Trimming shortened V by 6 bases and J by 1 base, and 9 bases separated the two germline ends. CDR3 length equals 13 residues. The CDR3 loop reads CASSSDSNTEAFF. Written as DNA, the CDR3 is TGTGCCAGCAGCTCAGACTCGAACACTGAAGCTTTCTTT.

The chain combines TRBV10-3 with TRBJ1-1; TRBD1 matches at 11 bases. The J segment lost 3 bases and the V segment lost 6 bases, leaving 3 bases of the junction unmatched. CDR1 is ENHRY, CDR2 SYGVKD, per germline. The CDR3 spans 14 residues. CDR3 bases: TGTGCCATCAGCCTGGGACAGGGGGACACTGAAGCTTTCTTT. Its translation is CAISLGQGDTEAFF.

This clone was counted ten times or more. This chain connects TRBV5-1 to TRBJ1-2; TRBD1 matches 7 bases. The CDR3 consists of 14 residues. The V gene end was trimmed by 0 bases and the J gene end by 5 bases; junction bases not matched to a gene: 4. Germline assignment: CDR1 SGHRS and CDR2 YFSETQ. For the CDR3, the DNA is TGCGCCAGCAGCTTGGACAGGGGAGGGTATGGCTACACCTTC. Protein product: CASSLDRGGYGYTF.

Turning to this clone: This CDR3 is also generated by other DNA sequences in the sample. The J gene is TRBJ2-2, the V gene TRBV30; 8 positions match TRBD1. The V gene's germline CDR1 is GTSNPN and CDR2 SVGIG (reference sequence). J was trimmed by 1 base and V by 3 bases; bases with no gene match: 1. This CDR3 is 14 amino acids long. The CDR3 bases are TGTGCCTGGAGGGGGACAGGGAACACCGGGGAGCTGTTTTTT. Residues: CAWRGTGNTGELFF.

The rearrangement uses TRBV19 and TRBJ2-1; D possibly corresponds to TRBD1 (6 bases). Per the germline V gene, CDR1 is LNHDA and CDR2 is SQIVND (reference sequence). This CDR3 contains 13 residues. Trimming removed 2 bases from V and 6 bases from J, with 8 bases in between. The CDR3 DNA reads TGTGCCAGTAGTATAACAGGGCTCAATGAGCAGTTCTTC. Protein: CASSITGLNEQFF.

This chain links TRBV6-5 with TRBJ1-5, with D tentatively TRBD1 (6 bases). Trimming shortened V by 6 bases and J by 1 base, and 13 bases separated the two germline ends. The CDR3 length is 15 residues. Germline V lookup: CDR1 MNHEY, CDR2 SVGAGI. The CDR3 DNA sequence: TGTGCCAGCAGGGTAACAGGGACCAGCAATCAGCCCCAGCATTTT. Translation: CASRVTGTSNQPQHF.

About this clone: Other DNA sequences in the sample encode the same CDR3. The chain carries TRBV28 and TRBJ1-2; D may be TRBD1 (5 bases). This CDR3 has 14 amino acids. The germline V and J ends were trimmed by 2 bases and 2 bases, with 9 bases remaining between them. The germline gives CDR1 MDHEN, CDR2 SYDVKM. The CDR3 is CASSLGAGNYGYTF. The CDR3 DNA reads as TGTGCCAGCAGTTTAGGGGCAGGGAACTATGGCTACACCTTC.

The chain joins TRBV7-2 to TRBJ2-2; TRBD2 might be the D (5 bases). This CDR3 has 15 residues. V lost 2 bases and J 0 bases, leaving 7 bases between the germline ends. The germline CDR1 and CDR2 sequences are SGHTA and FQGNSA. The CDR3 region has the DNA TGTGCCAGCAGCTTACGGGGAGCGAACACCGGGGAGCTGTTTTTT. It yields the protein CASSLRGANTGELFF.

V gene TRBV28 combines with J gene TRBJ1-5; TRBD1 matches at 7 bases. Trimming cost V 6 bases and J 0 bases; bases outside gene matches: 5. Looked up from germline, CDR1 is MDHEN and CDR2 is SYDVKM. The CDR3 runs 15 residues. CDR3 protein: CASRTGTASNQPQHF. The CDR3 DNA sequence: TGTGCCAGCAGGACCGGGACAGCTAGCAATCAGCCCCAGCATTTT.

V is TRBV3-1 (or the pseudogene TRBV3-2) and J is TRBJ1-4; no clear D. The germline V gene encodes CDR1 LGHDT and CDR2 YNNKEL (reference sequence). The CDR3 runs 14 residues. The ends were cut back, 4 bases at V and 3 bases at J, with 9 bases in the middle. CDR3 sequence (DNA): TGTGCCAGCAGCCGCCGGGCGCCTAATGAAAAACTGTTTTTT. Its protein product is CASSRRAPNEKLFF.

The V and J genes are TRBV7-9 and TRBJ2-1; unclear D gene. From germline, CDR1 is SEHNR and CDR2 FQNEAQ (reference sequence). The CDR3 loop spans 15 amino acids. V was clipped by 1 base and J by 6 bases, with 13 bases between them. CDR3 coding DNA: TGTGCCAGCAGCTTAGTGTTGGGTTGGGCCAATGAGCAGTTCTTC. Protein sequence: CASSLVLGWANEQFF.

This clone was found a few times. The genes are TRBV7-2 and TRBJ1-1; D gene ambiguous. Germline V gives CDR1 SGHTA, CDR2 FQGNSA. The CDR3 totals 14 residues. Trimming shortened V by 2 bases and J by 0 bases, and 7 bases separated the two germline ends. CDR3 in DNA: TGTGCCAGCAGCTTACGGGTAATGAACACTGAAGCTTTCTTT. Its protein is CASSLRVMNTEAFF.

J is TRBJ2-1 and V is TRBV6-4; perhaps TRBD2 as D (5 bases). Germline V CDR1 and CDR2: MRHNA, SNTAGT. This CDR3 is built from 12 residues. Between the trimmed V and J ends, which lost 8 bases and 4 bases, there was a span of 9 bases. CDR3 sequence reads: CASQRQYNEQFF. The DNA for the CDR3 is TGTGCCAGCCAGCGGCAGTACAATGAGCAGTTCTTC.

Within the sample, this clone is medium-sized (0.01 to 0.1%). The rearrangement uses TRBV28 and TRBJ2-1; TRBD1 matches at 8 bases. With V trimmed by 8 bases and J by 4 bases, 13 bases remained unmatched. The V gene's germline CDR1 is MDHEN and CDR2 SYDVKM. This CDR3 spans 16 amino acids. The CDR3 loop is CASPPLGQGGYNEQFF. The CDR3 DNA follows: TGTGCCAGCCCGCCTCTTGGACAGGGCGGGTACAATGAGCAGTTCTTC.

The chain couples TRBV7-8 to TRBJ2-7; D remains ambiguous. The CDR3 runs to 12 residues. V lost 5 bases and J 5 bases, leaving 10 bases between the germline ends. In germline, CDR1 is SGHVS, CDR2 FQNEAQ. This CDR3 is CASSPGSDEQYF. In DNA, the CDR3 is TGTGCCAGCAGCCCCGGGTCCGACGAGCAGTACTTC.

This clone was observed a single time. The gene calls are TRBV20-1 and TRBJ1-2; D is unclear. The length of the CDR3 is 17 residues. V lost 3 bases to trimming and J lost 0 bases, with 20 bases between them. CDR1 and CDR2 from the germline V gene are DFQATT and SNEGSKA (reference sequence). CDR3 sequence reads: CSASGSGTKLTNYGYTF. Written as DNA, the CDR3 is TGCAGTGCTAGTGGGTCAGGCACTAAATTAACTAACTATGGCTACACCTTC.

This clone was observed once. The genes are TRBV3-1 (or the pseudogene TRBV3-2) and TRBJ1-2; no clear D. The length of the CDR3 is 13 residues. The germline V and J ends were trimmed by 1 base and 8 bases, with 11 bases remaining between them. Germline V gives CDR1 LGHDT, CDR2 YNNKEL (reference sequence). The CDR3 region has the DNA TGTGCCAGCAGCCAAGGACGGTCCGTGGGCTACACCTTC. It yields the protein CASSQGRSVGYTF.

The chain recombines TRBV7-9 with TRBJ2-1; D is possibly TRBD1 or TRBD2 (5 bases each). Trimming pared 8 bases from V and 5 bases from J, leaving 10 bases between. Germline loops: CDR1 SEHNR, CDR2 FQNEAQ (reference sequence). The CDR3 has 12 amino acids. CDR3 bases: TGTGCCAGCTTAGGGGAGAACAATGAGCAGTTCTTC. Its protein is CASLGENNEQFF.

The chain employs TRBV30 and TRBJ1-1, with a possible D match to TRBD1 (5 bases). The CDR3 sequence is 11 residues long. Looked up from germline, CDR1 is GTSNPN and CDR2 is SVGIG (reference sequence). Trimming cost V 4 bases and J 11 bases, with 14 bases left between them. The CDR3 here is CAWKGRHEAFF. In nucleotides, the CDR3 is TGTGCCTGGAAGGGGCGACATGAGGCTTTCTTT. The variable domain in full, with the rest retrieved from reference TRBV30 and TRBJ1-1, is SQTIHQWPATLVQPVGSPLSLECTVEGTSNPNLYWYRQAAGRGLQLLFYSVGIGQISSEVPQNLSASRPQDRQFILSSKKLLLSDSGFYLCAWKGRHEAFFGQGTRLTVV.

The gene calls are TRBV12-3 or TRBV12-4 and TRBJ1-2, with 8 nucleotides matching TRBD1. CDR3 size: 13 residues. V lost 3 bases and J lost 7; bases outside the gene matches: 4. The CDR3 protein is CASSFGQGPGYTF. CDR3 DNA sequence: TGTGCCAGCAGTTTCGGACAGGGCCCTGGCTACACCTTC.

The chain links TRBV7-6 to TRBJ1-6, with TRBD1 identical over 7 bases. V lost 4 bases, J lost 7 bases, and 7 bases stayed unmatched. This CDR3 region has 15 residues. Germline loops: CDR1 SGHVS, CDR2 FNYEAQ. DNA of the CDR3: TGTGCCAGCAGCTCGACAGGGATATTAAATTCACCCCTCCACTTT. This gives the protein CASSSTGILNSPLHF.

This clone was seen more than once but under ten times. The chain employs TRBV5-1 and TRBJ2-2; 7 positions match TRBD1. The CDR3 length is 15 residues. Germline CDR1 SGHRS, CDR2 YFSETQ. J was trimmed by 5 bases and V by 0 bases; bases with no gene match: 4. The CDR3 nucleotides are TGCGCCAGCAGCTTGGAAGGGGGCGAAACCGGGGAGCTGTTTTTT. It encodes CASSLEGGETGELFF.

The chain combines TRBV30 with TRBJ2-7; D not resolved. In germline, CDR1 is GTSNPN, CDR2 SVGIG (reference sequence). V dropped 3 bases and J dropped 1 base, with 7 bases sitting between them. The CDR3 runs to 12 residues. The CDR3 loop reads CAWRSRSYEQYF. The CDR3, as DNA: TGTGCCTGGAGATCGCGATCCTACGAGCAGTACTTC.